One and the same sample provided the 27 T cell receptor beta chains below, sequenced in a study of blood T cell repertoires in COVID-19. The repertoire was sequenced with immunoSEQ multiplex PCR; TCRdb's copy has only in-frame clones and lacks some. Seen here are about 88,000 clones, 70% to 85% observed once, and the top ten hold about 26%. The sequenced material came from peripheral blood. The receptors stem from a woman in her sixties in a cohort sampled during active or convalescent COVID-19.

This clone was found a few times. The chain carries TRBV3-1 (or the pseudogene TRBV3-2) and TRBJ2-1; 12 nucleotides line up with TRBD2. The CDR3 has 16 residues. V lost 3 bases, J lost 4 bases, and 4 bases stayed unmatched. Germline V gene sequence: CDR1 LGHDT, CDR2 YNNKEL (reference sequence). The CDR3 here is CASSQASGGDYNEQFF. DNA of the CDR3: TGTGCCAGCAGCCAGGCTAGCGGGGGGGATTACAATGAGCAGTTCTTC.

The V gene is TRBV7-9, the J gene TRBJ2-1; TRBD2 matches 14 bases. V lost 3 bases to trimming and J lost 8 bases; unmatched junction nucleotides: 6. The CDR3 is made up of 16 amino acids. CDR1 and CDR2 (germline): SEHNR, FQNEAQ (reference sequence). The CDR3 nucleotides are TGTGCCAGCAGCTTCGGGACTAGCGGGGGTAGCGATGAGCAGTTCTTC. It is translated as CASSFGTSGGSDEQFF.

The CDR3 DNA follows: TGTGCCAGCAGCAAAGCCACAGGGGGCAATCAGCCCCAGCATTTT. It translates to CASSKATGGNQPQHF. The chain has TRBV21-1 and TRBJ1-5; TRBD1, as called in the table, went unchecked against the DNA. TRBV21-1 is given as a pseudogene. The CDR3 spans 15 residues.

The rearrangement links TRBV5-3 to TRBJ1-2; 9 bases agree with TRBD1. TRBV5-3 counts as an open reading frame of uncertain function. Trimming at V came to 1 base and at J to 2 bases, leaving 6 bases not matched to a gene. This CDR3 has 16 residues. CDR3 coding DNA: TGTGCCAGAAGCTTGTGTGCTGACAGGGGGAACTATGGCTACACCTTC. This codes for CARSLCADRGNYGYTF.

The CDR3 region is CASRRRTGGPYGYTF. The CDR3 DNA reads as TGTGCCAGCAGACGACGTACAGGGGGACCCTATGGCTACACCTTC. The chain recombines TRBV28 with TRBJ1-2, with 8 bases matching TRBD1. J gave up 4 bases and V 6 bases, and 10 bases lay outside the gene matches. This CDR3 spans 15 amino acids. The V gene's germline CDR1 is MDHEN and CDR2 SYDVKM.

V and J are TRBV7-8 and TRBJ2-3; 7 bases are shared with TRBD2. The V and J ends lost 5 bases and 1 base, in that order; junction bases with no gene match: 9. Germline loops: CDR1 SGHVS, CDR2 FQNEAQ. This CDR3 is 16 amino acids long. CDR3 region: CASSATWDYRTDTQYF. The CDR3 DNA is TGTGCCAGCAGCGCTACCTGGGACTACCGCACAGATACGCAGTATTTT.

The chain combines TRBV6-1 with TRBJ1-1, with 8 bases that match TRBD1. This CDR3 has 17 amino acids. Per the germline V gene, CDR1 is MNHNS and CDR2 is SASEGT. The J segment lost 2 bases and the V segment lost 3 bases, leaving 11 bases of the junction unmatched. The DNA for the CDR3 is TGTGCCAGCAGTGAGCGGATACACAGGGGGACCAACACTGAAGCTTTCTTT. It encodes CASSERIHRGTNTEAFF.

This chain connects TRBV19 to TRBJ2-1; D may be TRBD2 (5 bases). V gave up 7 bases and J gave up 7 bases, with 20 bases separating them. The CDR3 contains 15 residues. The germline gives CDR1 LNHDA, CDR2 SQIVND (reference sequence). CDR3 in amino acids: CASKSPAERGNEQFF. CDR3 nucleotide sequence: TGTGCCAGTAAATCCCCCGCGGAACGAGGGAATGAGCAGTTCTTC.

The chain joins TRBV19 to TRBJ2-3; maybe TRBD1 (5 bases). Germline CDR1 reads LNHDA; CDR2 reads SQIVND (reference sequence). The length of the CDR3 is 13 residues. Trimming removed 4 bases at V and 1 base at J, with 6 bases between. CDR3 region: CASSSRGTDTQYF. CDR3 DNA: TGTGCCAGTAGTAGCAGGGGCACAGATACGCAGTATTTT.

The chain couples TRBV5-5 to TRBJ1-3; D is undetermined. The CDR3 sequence is 13 residues long. Looked up from germline, CDR1 is SGHKS and CDR2 is YYEKEE (reference sequence). Trimming removed 3 bases from V and 4 bases from J, with 8 bases in between. The CDR3 protein is CASSSIQGNTIYF. As DNA, the CDR3 is TGTGCCAGCAGCTCGATACAGGGAAACACCATATATTTT.

The rearrangement joins TRBV21-1 to TRBJ2-3; no check of the table's D call, TRBD1, against the DNA was made. TRBV21-1 is recorded as a pseudogene. The CDR3 totals 16 residues. CDR3 in DNA: TGTGCCAGCAGCATCCCGGACAGAACGATCACAGATACGCAGTATTTT. Translating gives CASSIPDRTITDTQYF.

The chain has TRBV6-6 and TRBJ1-2, with 8 bases that match TRBD1. With V trimmed by 6 bases and J by 3 bases, 18 bases remained unmatched. This CDR3 has 18 residues. CDR1 MNHNY and CDR2 SVGAGI come from the germline V gene (reference sequence). The CDR3: CASSRTTHQGAADYGYTF. CDR3 nucleotide sequence: TGTGCCAGCAGCCGAACTACCCATCAGGGGGCGGCGGACTATGGCTACACCTTC.

Only one count was recorded for this clone. V usage is TRBV11-3 and J usage is TRBJ2-3; D may be TRBD1 (5 bases). The V and J ends lost 0 bases and 0 bases respectively, with 7 bases between them. Germline lookup yields CDR1 SGHNT and CDR2 YENEEA. The CDR3 has 15 amino acids. The CDR3 bases are TGTGCCAGCAGCTTAGATGGGGCTAGCACAGATACGCAGTATTTT. As protein: CASSLDGASTDTQYF.

The chain joins TRBV7-6 to TRBJ1-2; 9 bases line up with TRBD1. This CDR3 region has 14 residues. Germline CDR1 and CDR2: SGHVS and FNYEAQ. With V trimmed by 5 bases and J by 4 bases, 5 bases remained unmatched. The CDR3 nucleotides are TGTGCCAGCAGCCCGGACAGGGGTGCCTATGGCTACACCTTC. Protein: CASSPDRGAYGYTF.

V gene TRBV18 combines with J gene TRBJ1-6, with 8 bases aligning to TRBD1. CDR1 and CDR2 (germline): KGHSH, LQKENI. The CDR3 is 15 amino acids. After removal of 3 bases from V and 5 bases from J, the junction contained 3 bases not matched to a gene. CDR3 coding DNA: TGTGCCAGCTCACCGCAGGGGGCCCATAATTCACCCCTCCACTTT. Amino acid sequence: CASSPQGAHNSPLHF.

This chain joins TRBV25-1 and TRBJ2-7; no reliable D call. The V and J ends lost 5 bases and 0 bases respectively, with 8 bases between them. The germline V gene encodes CDR1 MGHDK and CDR2 SYGVNS. The CDR3 contains 13 residues. The CDR3 here is CASSRGSSYEQYF. CDR3 sequence (DNA): TGTGCCAGCAGTCGAGGTTCCTCCTACGAGCAGTACTTC.

The chain joins TRBV9 to TRBJ1-2; 8 bases match TRBD1. The germline V gene has CDR1 SGDLS and CDR2 YYNGEE. The trim removed 3 bases at V and 4 bases at J, leaving 14 bases unmatched. CDR3 length equals 17 residues. In DNA, the CDR3 is TGTGCCAGCAGCGCTATTTCCACCGGGACAGGAGGCTATGGCTACACCTTC. Translated, it gives CASSAISTGTGGYGYTF.

J is TRBJ2-7 and V is TRBV7-9, with a tentative D call TRBD1 (5 bases). V was cut by 4 bases and J by 5 bases, with 18 bases left in between. CDR3 length: 15 residues. Germline V gene data show CDR1 as SEHNR and CDR2 as FQNEAQ (reference sequence). CDR3 sequence (DNA): TGTGCCAGCAGCTACCCCGGACACCTTGACCACGAGCAGTACTTC. Protein product: CASSYPGHLDHEQYF.

The J gene is TRBJ1-5, the V gene TRBV15; D remains unclear. The length of the CDR3 is 15 residues. Per germline, CDR1 LNHNV and CDR2 YYDKDF (reference sequence). V shed 3 bases and J shed 6 bases, with 15 bases lying between them. Written as DNA, the CDR3 is TGTGCCACCAGCAGTCAGCTTGAGGGTGGTCAGCCCCAGCATTTT. Translation: CATSSQLEGGQPQHF.

This chain links TRBV6-1 with TRBJ2-7; D call uncertain. Germline V gene lookup returns CDR1 MNHNS and CDR2 SASEGT. This CDR3 comprises 15 residues. V was cut by 1 base and J by 6 bases, with 16 bases left in between. CDR3 sequence (DNA): TGTGCCAGCAGTGAAGTTTGGCTCGGCCCGGGCGAGCAGTACTTC. Its translation: CASSEVWLGPGEQYF.

The rearrangement uses TRBV5-1 and TRBJ1-6, with 9 bases identical to TRBD1. Germline trimming cut 0 bases from V and 10 bases from J; bases unmatched to any gene: 8. The germline V gene encodes CDR1 SGHRS and CDR2 YFSETQ. This CDR3 spans 16 amino acids. CDR3 nucleotides: TGCGCCAGCAGCTTGGGGGGGACAGGGAGGACGTCACCCCTCCACTTT. Translated: CASSLGGTGRTSPLHF.

V is TRBV10-3 and J is TRBJ1-5, with D uncertain. The CDR3 has 13 residues. Germline CDR1 ENHRY, CDR2 SYGVKD. V was cut by 6 bases and J by 2 bases, with 8 bases left in between. In DNA form, the CDR3 reads TGTGCCATCAGCCGACATGGCAATCAGCCCCAGCATTTT. It encodes CAISRHGNQPQHF.

This clone was observed a handful of times. The chain employs TRBV9 and TRBJ2-1, with TRBD2 identical over 9 bases. CDR3 size: 16 residues. V shed 0 bases, J shed 6 bases, and the junction held 7 bases outside the gene matches. CDR1 SGDLS and CDR2 YYNGEE come from the germline V gene. In DNA, the CDR3 is TGTGCCAGCAGCGTAGACACTAGCGGGTACATCAATGAGCAGTTCTTC. Translating it yields CASSVDTSGYINEQFF.

The J gene is TRBJ1-2, the V gene TRBV10-2; 7 bases fit TRBD1. Germline V gene lookup returns CDR1 WSHSY and CDR2 SAAADI. V lost 10 bases, J lost 4 bases, and 6 bases stayed unmatched. This CDR3 has 12 residues. The CDR3 nucleotides are TGCGCCACCAAAGACAGGGCCTATGGCTACACCTTC. Its protein is CATKDRAYGYTF.

The V call is TRBV29-1, the J call TRBJ1-2, with a weak D call TRBD1 (6 bases). With 7 bases removed from V and 0 bases from J, the gap between germline ends came to 12 bases. The CDR3 has 13 amino acids. Germline values: CDR1 SQVTM, CDR2 ANQGSEA. DNA of the CDR3: TGCAGCGGAACACAGGGATCTAACTATGGCTACACCTTC. It encodes CSGTQGSNYGYTF.

This clone was seen a handful of times. The chain couples TRBV5-8 to TRBJ1-5; 9 nucleotides match TRBD1. Germline loops: CDR1 SGHTS, CDR2 YDEGEE. V gave up 4 bases and J gave up 4 bases; unmatched junction bases: 9. The CDR3 has 16 amino acids. DNA of the CDR3: TGTGCCAGCAGCCCCGGGACAGGGAACCAAAATCAGCCCCAGCATTTT. Translated: CASSPGTGNQNQPQHF.

This clone appeared once. V and J are TRBV2 and TRBJ2-3; D is possibly TRBD2 (5 bases). Germline V lookup: CDR1 SNHLY, CDR2 FYNNEI. V was clipped by 4 bases and J by 4 bases, with 15 bases between them. The CDR3 spans 15 residues. This CDR3 reads CASSAVGRVPDTQYF. The CDR3 coding sequence is TGTGCCAGCAGTGCCGTGGGGAGAGTCCCAGATACGCAGTATTTT.